This T cell receptor beta chain stems from a study of blood T cell repertoires in COVID-19. The overall study: T cells, B-cell-depleted T cells, or PBMCs provided the cDNA or gDNA that served as material.

This table comes from immunoSEQ multiplex PCR, and its TCRdb copy is limited to in-frame clones, with some not included. The repertoire includes 90,000 to 150,000 clones, approximately 83% of them detected once, and 9.5% to 13% sits in the top ten. Germline loops: CDR1 SEHNR, CDR2 FQNEAQ (reference sequence). This CDR3 is 12 amino acids long. Trimming pared 5 bases from V and 4 bases from J, leaving 6 bases between. The source material was peripheral blood. The gene calls are TRBV7-9 and TRBJ1-3; maybe TRBD1 (5 bases). The TCR comes from an older man with acute or convalescent COVID-19. Here the CDR3 reads CASSRTGNTIYF. CDR3 nucleotide sequence: TGTGCCAGCAGCCGGACAGGAAACACCATATATTTT.